One sample yielded the 23 T cell receptor beta chains listed below, sequenced in a study of OX40 agonist ivuxolimab in advanced cancers. Assay used: immunoSEQ multiplex PCR; TCRdb lists only in-frame clones, some missing. This table has 75,000 to 80,000 clones, 87% appearing once. This material consisted of CD4+ or CD8+ T cells sorted from blood, taken in a trial of the OX40 agonist ivuxolimab. All receptors derive from an adult with an advanced solid tumor such as melanoma, head and neck, liver or kidney cancer.

The chain links TRBV7-6 to TRBJ2-5; D may be TRBD1 or TRBD2 (6 bases each). Trimming left V 4 bases short and J 4 bases short, with 22 bases between. The germline CDR1 and CDR2 sequences are SGHVS and FNYEAQ. CDR3 length equals 17 residues. The CDR3 region has the DNA TGTGCCAGCAGCTCTCCGCCCCGGCAGGGGCGGGGAGAGACCCAGTACTTC. Its protein product is CASSSPPRQGRGETQYF.

The chain joins TRBV28 to TRBJ2-3; D assignment may be TRBD1 or TRBD2 (5 bases each). The CDR3 extends over 14 amino acids. Germline CDR1 is MDHEN and CDR2 is SYDVKM. V was clipped by 2 bases and J by 2 bases, with 8 bases between them. CDR3 loop: CASSLQGVTDTQYF. In DNA, the CDR3 is TGTGCCAGCAGTTTACAGGGAGTCACAGATACGCAGTATTTT.

In this sample, this clone turned up once. The CDR3 sequence is CASSHAGRRDTQYF. The CDR3 coding sequence is TGTGCCAGCAGTCACGCAGGGAGGCGGGATACGCAGTATTTT. The rearrangement joins TRBV7-3 to TRBJ2-3; TRBD2 is a possible D gene (6 bases). CDR1 is SGHTA and CDR2 is FQGTGA in the germline V gene. Trimming removed 6 bases at V and 6 bases at J, with 16 bases between. The CDR3 consists of 14 residues. The whole variable domain, remainder taken from reference TRBV7-3 and TRBJ2-3, is GAGVSQTPSNKVTEKGKYVELRCDPISGHTALYWYRQSLGQGPEFLIYFQGTGAADDSGLPNDRFFAVRPEGSVSTLKIQRTERGDSAVYLCASSHAGRRDTQYFGPGTRLTVL.

About this clone: This specimen includes other DNA sequences encoding the same CDR3. This chain links TRBV6-5 with TRBJ1-1, with D perhaps matching TRBD1 (6 bases). There are 14 residues in the CDR3. V gave up 0 bases and J gave up 1 base, with 6 bases separating them. Germline V gene data show CDR1 as MNHEY and CDR2 as SVGAGI. CDR3 nucleotides: TGTGCCAGCAGTTACTCAGGGGGGAACACTGAAGCTTTCTTT. Its translation: CASSYSGGNTEAFF.

This chain joins TRBV7-3 and TRBJ2-5, with D unresolved. The V end was cut by 5 bases, the J end by 4 bases, with 14 bases between. The CDR3 totals 14 residues. CDR1 and CDR2 from the germline V gene are SGHTA and FQGTGA. CDR3: CASSLSSRVETQYF. Written as DNA, the CDR3 is TGTGCCAGCAGCCTCTCTTCTAGAGTAGAGACCCAGTACTTC.

V and J are TRBV30 and TRBJ2-1; 11 bases align to TRBD1. Germline CDR1 GTSNPN, CDR2 SVGIG (reference sequence). This CDR3 spans 14 amino acids. The J segment lost 6 bases and the V segment lost 0 bases, leaving 1 base of the junction unmatched. The CDR3 reads CAWSVGTGGNEQFF. The DNA for the CDR3 is TGTGCCTGGAGTGTAGGGACAGGGGGCAATGAGCAGTTCTTC.

This chain links TRBV14 with TRBJ2-1, with D tentatively TRBD1 (6 bases). The CDR3 is 13 amino acids. The germline V and J ends were trimmed by 1 base and 15 bases, with 16 bases remaining between them. CDR1 is SGHDN, CDR2 FVKESK, per germline. The CDR3 DNA is TGTGCCAGCAGCCAAGTAATGGGGCAGGGGTGGTTCTTC. This codes for CASSQVMGQGWFF.

V usage is TRBV28 and J usage is TRBJ1-4; 8 nucleotides agree with TRBD1. The germline gives CDR1 MDHEN, CDR2 SYDVKM. The CDR3 runs to 14 residues. V dropped 5 bases and J dropped 4; count of bases not matched to a gene: 3. The CDR3 here is CASSLTGGNEKLFF. CDR3 sequence (DNA): TGTGCCAGCAGTCTCACAGGGGGTAATGAAAAACTGTTTTTT.

The chain combines TRBV7-2 with TRBJ2-5, with D tentatively TRBD1 (6 bases). Germline CDR1 is SGHTA and CDR2 is FQGNSA. There are 14 residues in the CDR3. Trimming stripped 5 bases from V and 1 base from J, with 11 bases between. The CDR3 protein is CASSMGHLQETQYF. The CDR3 coding sequence is TGTGCCAGCAGCATGGGACACCTCCAAGAGACCCAGTACTTC.

The genes are TRBV19 and TRBJ2-1; 8 bases match TRBD2. V was pared by 3 bases and J by 9 bases, with 7 bases of the junction left unmatched. The CDR3 is 14 amino acids. From germline, CDR1 is LNHDA and CDR2 SQIVND (reference sequence). The CDR3 loop reads CASSIRGGPVEQFF. The CDR3 DNA reads TGTGCCAGTAGTATTCGCGGGGGGCCGGTTGAGCAGTTCTTC. Based on the CDR3 plus reference TRBV19 and TRBJ2-1, the full variable domain is DGGITQSPKYLFRKEGQNVTLSCEQNLNHDAMYWYRQDPGQGLRLIYYSQIVNDFQKGDIAEGYSVSREKKESFPLTVTSAQKNPTAFYLCASSIRGGPVEQFFGPGTRLTVL.

The chain joins TRBV9 to TRBJ1-4, with D perhaps matching TRBD1 (5 bases). V lost 0 bases to trimming and J lost 6 bases, with 12 bases between them. Germline loops: CDR1 SGDLS, CDR2 YYNGEE. The CDR3 is 15 residues long. CDR3 DNA sequence: TGTGCCAGCAGCGTAGAGGGGTGGCCGGATGAAAAACTGTTTTTT. This translates into CASSVEGWPDEKLFF.

V and J are TRBV30 and TRBJ1-3; no firm D call. V was shortened by 3 bases and J by 6 bases, with 9 bases between the two germline ends. CDR3 length equals 12 residues. Germline CDR1 GTSNPN, CDR2 SVGIG (reference sequence). The CDR3 is CAWRADVNTIYF. DNA of the CDR3: TGTGCCTGGAGAGCCGACGTAAACACCATATATTTT.

The chain links TRBV19 to TRBJ1-3; D unclear. CDR1 and CDR2 from the germline V gene are LNHDA and SQIVND (reference sequence). The CDR3 is made up of 14 amino acids. The germline V and J ends were trimmed by 5 bases and 0 bases, with 8 bases remaining between them. DNA of the CDR3: TGTGCCAGTAGTCCAGAGAGCTCTGGAAACACCATATATTTT. Translation gives CASSPESSGNTIYF.

J is TRBJ2-6 and V is TRBV4-1, with 7 bases aligning to TRBD1. The CDR3 has 15 residues. V trimming: 4 bases; J trimming: 3 bases; junction bases outside the gene matches: 3. Looked up from germline, CDR1 is MGHRA and CDR2 is YSYEKL. In nucleotides, the CDR3 is TGCGCCAGCAGCCTCACAGGGGTTGGGGCCAACGTCCTGACTTTC. Translating gives CASSLTGVGANVLTF.

V is TRBV9 and J is TRBJ2-2; 8 bases fit TRBD2. This CDR3 is built from 16 residues. With V trimmed by 4 bases and J by 2 bases, 7 bases remained unmatched. Germline CDR1 and CDR2: SGDLS and YYNGEE. CDR3: CASSIQRGGNTGELFF. The CDR3 DNA reads TGTGCCAGCAGCATCCAACGGGGGGGTAACACCGGGGAGCTGTTTTTT.

This CDR3 reads CASSQRTGRTEAFF. The CDR3 nucleotides read TGTGCCAGCAGCCAACGGACAGGGAGGACTGAAGCTTTCTTT. The chain joins TRBV5-4 to TRBJ1-1; 8 bases are a match to TRBD1. The CDR3 totals 14 residues. Germline values: CDR1 SGHNT, CDR2 YYREEE (reference sequence). The V segment lost 4 bases and the J segment 5 bases; nucleotides outside the gene matches: 7.

J is TRBJ1-2 and V is TRBV19; a weak D match, TRBD1 (5 bases). With 3 bases removed from V and 7 bases from J, the gap between germline ends came to 9 bases. Germline V CDR1 and CDR2: LNHDA, SQIVND (reference sequence). The CDR3 contains 12 residues. The CDR3 protein is CASSMSQGGYTF. The DNA of the CDR3 is TGTGCCAGTAGTATGAGCCAGGGTGGCTACACCTTC. The variable domain in full, with the rest retrieved from reference TRBV19 and TRBJ1-2, is DGGITQSPKYLFRKEGQNVTLSCEQNLNHDAMYWYRQDPGQGLRLIYYSQIVNDFQKGDIAEGYSVSREKKESFPLTVTSAQKNPTAFYLCASSMSQGGYTFGSGTRLTVV.

CDR3 in DNA: TGCAGCGCTGGACTGGACTATGGCTACACCTTC. It encodes CSAGLDYGYTF. The gene calls are TRBV29-1 and TRBJ1-2; D ambiguous. The CDR3 extends over 11 amino acids. CDR1 and CDR2 (germline): SQVTM, ANQGSEA. V was shortened by 7 bases and J by 3 bases, with 9 bases between the two germline ends.

V gene TRBV18 combines with J gene TRBJ1-2; 9 nucleotides line up with TRBD1. V lost 3 bases and J lost 0; bases outside the gene matches: 2. The CDR3 runs to 15 residues. The germline CDR1 and CDR2 sequences are KGHSH and LQKENI. The CDR3 sequence is CASSPGQGANYGYTF. The CDR3 DNA reads as TGTGCCAGCTCACCGGGACAGGGAGCTAACTATGGCTACACCTTC. The full variable domain, rest sourced from reference TRBV18 and TRBJ1-2, is NAGVMQNPRHLVRRRGQEARLRCSPMKGHSHVYWYRQLPEEGLKFMVYLQKENIIDESGMPKERFSAEFPKEGPSILRIQQVVRGDSAAYFCASSPGQGANYGYTFGSGTRLTVV.

The CDR3 loop reads CASSTDRGLDSPLHF. CDR3 sequence (DNA): TGTGCCAGCAGTACCGACAGGGGGTTGGATTCACCCCTCCACTTT. The V call is TRBV6-4, the J call TRBJ1-6; 9 bases match TRBD1. The CDR3 totals 15 residues. V trimming: 5 bases; J trimming: 8 bases; junction bases outside the gene matches: 7. Germline assignment: CDR1 MRHNA and CDR2 SNTAGT.

The chain couples TRBV7-9 to TRBJ2-7, with TRBD1 matching over 7 bases. The CDR3 contains 13 residues. Germline-derived CDR1 and CDR2 are SEHNR and FQNEAQ (reference sequence). The junction had 3 bases not matched to a gene; V was cut back by 5 bases and J by 2 bases. The CDR3 sequence: CASSGTVPYEQYF. CDR3 coding DNA: TGTGCCAGCAGCGGGACAGTTCCCTACGAGCAGTACTTC.

The rearrangement links TRBV18 to TRBJ2-7, with 9 bases aligning to TRBD2. The germline V gene has CDR1 KGHSH and CDR2 LQKENI. This CDR3 has 14 residues. V lost 3 bases, J lost 5 bases, and 5 bases stayed unmatched. The CDR3 DNA is TGTGCCAGCTCACCCGCTAGCGGGATTCACGAGCAGTACTTC. Its translation: CASSPASGIHEQYF.

On this clone: The identical CDR3 is also encoded by other nucleotide sequences in the sample. This CDR3 is CASSVGQDNEKLFF. The DNA of the CDR3 is TGTGCCAGCAGCGTCGGACAAGACAATGAAAAACTGTTTTTT. This chain connects TRBV9 to TRBJ1-4, with D maybe TRBD1 (5 bases). Germline assignment: CDR1 SGDLS and CDR2 YYNGEE. The CDR3 sequence is 14 residues long. V was shortened by 2 bases and J by 5 bases, with 10 bases between the two germline ends.